The source of this TCR beta chain is a study of cytomegalovirus exposure and HLA in healthy donors. Study-wide results and caveats: The classifier was said to identify cytomegalovirus status with high specificity and sensitivity. The study listed roughly 160 cytomegalovirus-associated TCR beta chains. Among the CMV-associated chains, three were confirmed in vitro as specific for CMV antigens.

The CDR3 has 17 residues. CDR1 is SGHRS, CDR2 YFSETQ, per germline. The V end lost 4 bases, the J end lost 2 bases, and 21 bases lay between the germline ends. On this clone itself: Its target is unknown.

Profiling relied on immunoSEQ multiplex PCR, and the TCRdb table lists in-frame clones only, not all of them. Among under 150,000 clones listed, roughly 81% were seen once. The donors were part of the validation cohort, which consisted of over a hundred subjects and was separate from the first cohort of 600 to 850 subjects. This clonotype was obtained from a woman aged 25 to 45 in good health and CMV-seronegative. The chain employs TRBV5-1 and TRBJ2-5; TRBD1 is a possible D gene (6 bases). Sequenced sample: PBMCs. The DNA for the CDR3 is TGCGCCAGCAGCAAACTCGACAGGACGATGAAACAAGAGACCCAGTACTTC. This encodes CASSKLDRTMKQETQYF.